This section outlines one T cell receptor (beta chain) sequence together with its context. Its antigen is as yet unknown. Vbeta (60) and Jbeta (13) primers were used in the PCR. This table comes from immunoSEQ multiplex PCR, and its TCRdb copy is limited to in-frame clones, with some not included. The sample contains 90,000 to 150,000 clones, approximately 84% of which appear only once. Each of the donors was a healthy bone marrow donor. These data belong to a study of cytomegalovirus exposure and HLA in healthy donors. V lost 1 base, J lost 8 bases, and 8 bases lay in between. The CDR3 spans 12 residues. CDR1 and CDR2 (germline): LGHNT, FRNRAP. Study-wide findings and caveats: Most subjects had HLA-A and HLA-B alleles reportedly predicted accurately by TCR beta sequences.

The chain joins TRBV12-5 to TRBJ1-2; unclear D gene. The sample comprised PBMCs. The receptor was isolated from a man between 45 and 60 years old in good health and CMV-seronegative. DNA for the CDR3: TGTGCTAGTGGTTTGGGATCAGGAGGCTACACCTTC. Translating it yields CASGLGSGGYTF. Filled out from reference TRBV12-5 and TRBJ1-2, the complete variable domain reads DARVTQTPRHKVTEMGQEVTMRCQPILGHNTVFWYRQTMMQGLELLAYFRNRAPLDDSGMPKDRFSAEMPDATLATLKIQPSEPRDSAVYFCASGLGSGGYTFGSGTRLTVV.